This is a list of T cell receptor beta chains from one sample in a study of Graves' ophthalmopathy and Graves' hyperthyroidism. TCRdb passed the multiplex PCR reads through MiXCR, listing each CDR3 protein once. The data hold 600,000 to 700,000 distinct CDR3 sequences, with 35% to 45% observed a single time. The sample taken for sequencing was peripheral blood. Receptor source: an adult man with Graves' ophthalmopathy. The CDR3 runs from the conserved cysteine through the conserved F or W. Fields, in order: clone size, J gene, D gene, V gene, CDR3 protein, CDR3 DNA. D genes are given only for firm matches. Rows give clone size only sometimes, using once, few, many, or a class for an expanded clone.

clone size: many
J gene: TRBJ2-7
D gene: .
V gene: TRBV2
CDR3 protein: CASVGYEQYF
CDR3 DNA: TGTGCCAGCGTGGGATACGAGCAGTACTTC

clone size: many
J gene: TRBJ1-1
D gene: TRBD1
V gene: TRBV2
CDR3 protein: CASSWTGDLNTEAFF
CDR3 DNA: TGTGCCAGCAGTTGGACAGGGGACCTGAACACTGAAGCTTTCTTT

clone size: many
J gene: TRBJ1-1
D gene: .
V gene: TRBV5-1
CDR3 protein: CASSWSGETEAFF
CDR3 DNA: TGCGCCAGCAGCTGGTCAGGGGAGACTGAAGCTTTCTTT

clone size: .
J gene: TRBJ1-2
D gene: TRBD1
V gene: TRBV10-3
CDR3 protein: CAISELGQGGYGYTF
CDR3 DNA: TGTGCCATCAGTGAGTTGGGACAGGGGGGGTATGGCTACACCTTC

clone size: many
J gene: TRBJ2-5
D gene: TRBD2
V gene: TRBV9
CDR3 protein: CASSVGLAGGPETQYF
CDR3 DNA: TGTGCCAGCAGCGTCGGACTAGCGGGGGGGCCCGAGACCCAGTACTTC

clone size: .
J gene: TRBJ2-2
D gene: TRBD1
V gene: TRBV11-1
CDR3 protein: CASRQGDMNTGELFF
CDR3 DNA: TGTGCCAGTCGCCAGGGGGATATGAACACCGGGGAGCTGTTTTTT

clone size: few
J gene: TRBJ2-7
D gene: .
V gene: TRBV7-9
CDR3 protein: CASSRVSAESYEQYF
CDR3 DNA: TGTGCCAGCAGCCGAGTATCCGCCGAGTCCTACGAGCAGTACTTC

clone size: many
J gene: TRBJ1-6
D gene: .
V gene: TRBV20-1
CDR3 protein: CSARTAYNSPLHF
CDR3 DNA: TGCAGTGCGCGGACAGCTTATAATTCACCCCTCCACTTT

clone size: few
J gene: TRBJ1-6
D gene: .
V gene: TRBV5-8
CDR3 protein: CASSDRIGYNSPLHF
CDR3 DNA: TGTGCCAGCAGCGACCGCATTGGCTATAATTCACCCCTCCACTTT

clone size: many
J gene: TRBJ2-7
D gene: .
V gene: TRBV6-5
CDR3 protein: CASSEGPYSYEQYF
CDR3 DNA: TGTGCCAGCAGCGAGGGACCGTACTCCTACGAGCAGTACTTC

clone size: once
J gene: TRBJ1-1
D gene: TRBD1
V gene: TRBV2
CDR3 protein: CASETGGLNTEAFF
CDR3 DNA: TGTGCCAGCGAGACAGGGGGCTTGAACACTGAAGCTTTCTTT

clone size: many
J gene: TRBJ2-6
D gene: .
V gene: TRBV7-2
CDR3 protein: CASSLQPSGANVLTF
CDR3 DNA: TGTGCCAGCAGCTTACAGCCTTCTGGGGCCAACGTCCTGACTTTC

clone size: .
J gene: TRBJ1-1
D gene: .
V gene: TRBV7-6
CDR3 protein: CASSLEGGTEASF
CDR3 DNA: TGTGCCAGCAGCTTAGAGGGCGGGACTGAAGCTTCCTTT

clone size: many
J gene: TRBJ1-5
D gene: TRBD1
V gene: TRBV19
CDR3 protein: CASRATGVGNQPQHF
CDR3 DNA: TGTGCCAGTAGGGCGACAGGGGTCGGGAATCAGCCCCAGCATTTT

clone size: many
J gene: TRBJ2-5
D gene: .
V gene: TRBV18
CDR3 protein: CASSRTHGETQYF
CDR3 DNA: TGTGCCAGCTCACGCACGCATGGAGAGACCCAGTACTTC

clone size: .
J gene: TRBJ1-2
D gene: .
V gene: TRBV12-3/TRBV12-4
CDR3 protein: CASSLDFGYTF
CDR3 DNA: TGTGCCAGCAGCCTGGACTTTGGCTACACCTTC

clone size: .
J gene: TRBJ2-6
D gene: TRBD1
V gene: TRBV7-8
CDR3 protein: CASSLRDRVSEANVLTF
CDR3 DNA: TGCGCCAGCAGCCTCCGGGACAGGGTCTCTGAGGCCAACGTCCTGACTTTC

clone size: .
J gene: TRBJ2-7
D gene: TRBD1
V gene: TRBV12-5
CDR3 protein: CASSFLTGGVCEQYF
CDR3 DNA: TGTGCCAGCAGTTTCCTGACAGGGGGAGTTTGCGAGCAGTACTTC

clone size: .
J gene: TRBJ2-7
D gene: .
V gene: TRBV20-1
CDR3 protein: CSAPAGLSYEQYF
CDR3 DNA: TGCAGTGCTCCAGCGGGTCTCTCCTACGAGCAGTACTTC

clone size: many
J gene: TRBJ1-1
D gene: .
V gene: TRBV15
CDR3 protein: CATSPEEGRAFF
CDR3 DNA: TGTGCCACCAGCCCTGAGGAGGGTAGGGCTTTCTTT